This note documents a single TCR beta chain sequence. The target of this receptor is not known. No qualities accompany the bases; no much larger clone lies one base away. This specimen belongs to a study of blood T cells in healthy people across ages (dated by TCRdb to 2014 to 2015). Context from the whole study: In model experiments, template switching captured roughly one uniquely barcoded TCR beta cDNA molecule for every two T cells. Age-related changes in TCR beta repertoire diversity were measured in the study by deep sequencing normalized with unique cDNA molecular identifiers. Donors were grouped into four age groups: young (average about 15 years), middle-aged (roughly 38), aged (over 55) and long-lived (about 82). Using the same blood draw, the study looked at two additional independent replicas of 1 million unique cDNA reads for two donors, one aged 18 to 29 and the other aged 80 or older.

Study-level results and caveats: As age increased, observed TCR beta diversity per million T cells dropped in a roughly linear way, and a significant reduction was already evident by age 40. Bulk unsorted PBMC profiling prevented conclusive comparison of naive and antigen-experienced compartments. Because donor CMV infection status was unknown, age-related changes in expanded clonotypes were potentially confounded. Total diversity estimates from one million sequenced T cells were considered lower bounds and underestimates. Compared with the aged group, the long-lived group had more naive CD4+ T cells, fewer expanded clones and increased TCR diversity, suggesting age selection. Observed TCR beta diversity correlated strongly with the percentage of naive T cells measured by flow cytometry.

V is pared back by 0 bases and J by 7 bases, with 7 bases lying between the germline termini. For CDR1 and CDR2, the germline V gene lists SGHDT and YYEEEE. From the cysteine through the phenylalanine, the CDR3 covers 12 amino acids. CDR3 DNA only is kept here, 36 bases in frame from base 1. The method was 5' RACE. Sequencing took place on an Illumina HiSeq 2500. The second PCR ran for about 7 to 11 cycles and used a J-beta primer mix along with a sample-barcoded 5' primer. A unique molecular identifier was introduced onto each TCR beta cDNA molecule by a template-switch 5' adaptor carrying 12 random nucleotides. At least 2.5 million CDR3-containing paired-end reads were obtained from each sample. First-strand cDNA was synthesized from all RNA with the Mint cDNA synthesis kit, primed by a TRBC-specific oligonucleotide. Following uracil-DNA glycosylase treatment, all cDNA underwent a first 18-cycle PCR with the universal primers M1SS and BC2_uni_R. On the study's bioinformatics: For normalization, 1 million high-quality reads, each with a distinct molecular identifier, were randomly selected from each sample. Instead of being binned into consensus sequences, reads with shared molecular identifiers were discarded. CDR3 identification, clonotype clustering and error correction used MiTCR with a Q25 quality threshold and the strictest error-elimination algorithm. A nonparametric unseen species model with Euler transformation was used to estimate a lower bound on total TCR beta diversity. Clones were called with MiXCR by TCRdb after fastp trimmed the public reads at Q25, and only in-frame beta chains were retained. Rows are unified per CDR3 protein, each entry keeping the most common DNA and genes. These V and J calls derive from TCRdb rather than the authors' analysis. Within this sample are some 760,000 distinct CDR3 sequences, with 20% to 25% of them counted one time only. The ten biggest clones cover 9.4% of the sample.

The roughly 39 donors, aged 6 to 90 years, were systemically healthy Caucasian individuals from Russia. Approximately 9.7 milliliters of peripheral blood were drawn from each donor into EDTA-treated Vacutainer tubes. Ficoll-Paque density-gradient centrifugation was used to isolate PBMCs, with at least 7 million per sample. Total RNA, at least 5 micrograms per sample, was extracted from PBMCs with Trizol reagent. The percentages of naive CD45RAhigh/CD27high T cells were determined by flow cytometry on a PBMC aliquot from every donor. The same data also went into a second study, on T cells of mothers and their children. As the second paper documents: The donors were nine systemically healthy Caucasian individuals, made up of three mothers and their six children. cDNA synthesis consumed the entire amount of extracted RNA, loaded at approximately 1.4 ug RNA in each 15 ul reaction. In the second PCR, sample barcodes and 2-4 random nucleotides were introduced via the M1S primer. More than 8 million TCR beta CDR3 reads were obtained from each mother, and some 3 million reads were obtained from each child. Thymic selection shapes the output of TCR recombination in a similar way in related and unrelated pairs, and inherited differences have a minor effect. Normalized repertoire overlap was always slightly but never significantly higher in related than unrelated mother-child pairs. No persistent microchimeric T cell clones were detected, at a sensitivity of roughly 93 clones per million clonotypes. Deep NGS was used in the study to compare the TCR beta repertoires of mothers and children and to look for features that separate related mother-child pairs from unrelated individuals. The mean age was 40 +/- 4 years for the mothers and approximately 11 +/- 4 years for the children. After adapter ligation was performed with NEBNext reagents, the libraries were sequenced on an Illumina HiSeq 2000 with 100+100 nt paired-end reads. Mother and child libraries were prepared a month apart and sequenced in separate runs to prevent cross-contamination. For each donor, between about 450,000 and 2,300,000 distinct TCR beta clonotypes were identified. Naive TCR beta clonotypes were estimated from low-frequency clonotypes matched to each donor's FACS-determined naive share, without sorting.

This receptor was taken from a boy aged 5-17 years in good health. Input material: blood. Here the chain combines TRBV5-6 and TRBJ2-5, with the D gene uncertain. The nucleotide sequence is given as TGTGCCAGCAGCTTGGACCGCGCGACCCAGTACTTC. Its protein product is CASSLDRATQYF. Outside the CDR3, residues come from the reference TRBV5-6 and TRBJ2-5 proteins, so the full variable domain is: DAGVTQSPTHLIKTRGQQVTLRCSPKSGHDTVSWYQQALGQGPQFIFQYYEEEERQRGNFPDRFSGHQFPNYSSELNVNALLLGDSALYLCASSLDRATQYFGPGTRLLVL.